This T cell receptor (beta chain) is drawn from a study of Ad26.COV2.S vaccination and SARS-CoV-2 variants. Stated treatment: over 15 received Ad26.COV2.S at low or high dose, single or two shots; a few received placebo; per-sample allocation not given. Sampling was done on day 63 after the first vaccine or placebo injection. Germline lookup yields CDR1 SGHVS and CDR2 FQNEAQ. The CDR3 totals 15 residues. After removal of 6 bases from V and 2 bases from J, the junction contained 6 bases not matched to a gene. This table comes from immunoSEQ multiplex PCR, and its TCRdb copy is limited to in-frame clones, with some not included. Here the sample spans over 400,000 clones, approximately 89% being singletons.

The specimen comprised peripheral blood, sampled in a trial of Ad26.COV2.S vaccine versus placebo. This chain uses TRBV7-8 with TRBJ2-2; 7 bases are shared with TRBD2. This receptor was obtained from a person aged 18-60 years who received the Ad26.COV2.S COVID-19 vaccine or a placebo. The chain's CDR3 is CASRRRDYNTGELFF. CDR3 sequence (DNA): TGTGCCAGCAGGAGACGGGACTATAACACCGGGGAGCTGTTTTTT.